This T cell receptor beta chain comes out of a study of cytomegalovirus exposure and HLA in healthy donors (dated by TCRdb to the late 2010s). About the investigation overall: An earlier analysis of roughly 630 of the donors reported about 250 Gb of sequence data and some 100 million unique TCR beta sequences from 150 million to 200 million T cells. Roughly 290 gigabases of sequencing data and around 90 million unique TCR sequences made up an early release that covered several hundred HLA-typed donors. The genetic ancestry cluster associated with self-reported Caucasian donors included 81% of the roughly 360 genotyped donors. The aim of the study was to test whether cataloging public T cell receptors could identify signatures of past pathogen exposure. Using immunosequencing, the study profiled T cell repertoires from 500 to 800 subjects and related those repertoires to cytomegalovirus serostatus. Besides the first cohort of approximately 710 subjects, a separate validation cohort made up of roughly 130 different subjects was used. To predict cytomegalovirus infection status, the study brought together high-throughput TCR immunosequencing, statistical association of individual TCRs with disease status, and machine learning. To study patterns of TCR occurrence, a later analysis re-analyzed previously published TCR beta repertoires from 550 to 800 donors and added high-resolution HLA genotyping. Rather than using new phenotypic data, the later analysis identified candidate immune exposures from TCR beta sequences and from how often those sequences occurred across donors. To decide whether each TCR beta V gene segment behaved as functional or pseudogenic, an earlier analysis of over 500 of the donors relied on high-throughput TCR beta sequencing. Donor age, sex, ethnicity and CMV serostatus were compiled alongside the repertoire data. A later genetic analysis used genome-wide SNP genotypes for about three fifths of the 666 donors, treating that subset as a discovery cohort. All discovery cohort repertoires had been generated using a single sequencing platform. Class I and class II HLA loci were covered by the typing at four-digit resolution. Typing coverage varied by locus: about 620-640 donors for A, B, C, DRB1 and DQB1; about 520 for DQA1; approximately 570 for DPA1; 450 to 480 for DPB1. A handful of DR-DQ haplotypes were handled as single units for association and clustering because linkage in the cohort was strong. Among a few hundred genotyped donors of the cohort, an average of roughly 240,000 unique TCR beta nucleotide sequences were sequenced per donor, roughly 20% of them non-productive. Here is what the overall study found, with its caveats: The 87-base-pair reads could not distinguish some IMGT-functional V segments, including TRBV6-2 and TRBV6-3, so those segments were excluded. Because counts were too low, more than 15 rarely observed V segments, including chromosome 9 orphons, were left out of the earlier analysis of some 600 of the donors. Compared with equally common non-associated chains, HLA-associated TCR beta chains in a later analysis were more clonally expanded and had lower generation probabilities. At a false discovery rate of 0.05, a later analysis linked 16,951 TCR beta sequences to specific HLA alleles. The authors suggested that the approach could potentially be generalized to other disease states and immunological phenotypes. A later genetic analysis reported fewer N-insertions in productive TCRs among donors in an Asian-associated ancestry cluster than the roughly 700-donor mean. Only TCR beta chains were sequenced in this cohort, and the absence of alpha or paired-chain data limited detectable features. Presence/absence analyses assumed roughly uniform sequencing depth across donors, an assumption that may not hold. The classifier was reported to diagnose cytomegalovirus status with high specificity and sensitivity in both the original and validation cohorts. The sequencing pipeline was judged likely to have produced a cluster of highly shared sequence variants as a technical artifact. In an earlier analysis of about 600 of the donors, most TCR beta V segments appeared in productive rearrangements about 87% or about 30% of the time, broadly matching IMGT annotations. In vitro tests confirmed that a few of the cytomegalovirus-associated TCR beta chains recognize cytomegalovirus antigens. In a later genetic analysis, a missense DCLRE1C variant was associated with V-gene and J-gene trimming of TCR beta chains, and the association was replicated in an independent cohort. The study listed 150 to 200 TCR beta chains as associated with cytomegalovirus. HLA typing was unavailable for some donors at each locus, so association tests used only the typed subset. A further reported finding was that TCR beta sequences accurately predicted the HLA-A and HLA-B alleles for most subjects in the first cohort. When HLA alleles, especially DR and DQ, strongly co-occurred, TCR associations were difficult to assign to individual alleles. In a later analysis, the rate of TCR association differed among HLA loci, with DRB1 alleles having the most associated TCRs and HLA-C alleles having the fewest. Most CMV-associated TCR beta chains appeared to be HLA-restricted in a later analysis, and the HLA associations seemed to be driven largely by CMV exposure. Correlated functional status among segregating V segments might be attributable to linkage disequilibrium, but an unknown experimental factor could not be ruled out. According to a later analysis, parvovirus B19, influenza, CMV and Epstein-Barr virus appeared linked to several top co-occurrence clusters. Across donors, most TCR sequences were observed very rarely, whereas some public TCRs were present in many individuals. Immune exposure information for the cohort was limited to CMV serostatus.

The CDR3, cysteine through phenylalanine, is 18 amino acids long. Only the CDR3 region is kept as DNA, spanning 54 bases read in frame from base 1. CDR1 LGHNA and CDR2 YSLEER are derived from the germline V gene. After removal of 4 bases from V and 1 base from J, the junction retains 10 bases not matched to a gene. The cohort was made up of 500 to 800 healthy bone marrow donors. Cohort members were all nominally healthy when sampled, although unrecorded immune exposures were likely present. The donor was CMV seropositive and belonged to the group of 250 to 300 seropositive cohort members. Every donor gave a peripheral blood sample, and the peripheral blood mononuclear cells from that sample were used for TCR beta sequencing. Genomic DNA was extracted from the blood cell samples with the Qiagen DNeasy Blood Extraction Kit. Of note for this clone: The antigen this receptor binds is unknown. The record has no base qualities; no much larger clone is one base away.

Libraries were constructed by the immunoSEQ multiplex PCR assay. The multiplex PCR relied on a mix of 60 forward primers for TCR Vbeta segments and 13 reverse primers for TCR Jbeta segments. The CDR3 region of rearranged TCR beta genes was amplified from genomic DNA with a multiplex PCR assay. The Illumina HiSeq System was used to sequence the amplified TCR beta libraries as 87-base-pair reads. The paper's processing steps were these. A later analysis tallied around 82 million unique TCR beta chains across the 660 or so repertoires, and approximately 9.9 million of those chains were shared by two or more donors. A nearest-neighbor algorithm error-corrected the raw reads and collapsed the reads into unique sequences, merging closely related sequences to remove PCR and sequencing errors. Alignment of CDR3 sequences to IMGT reference sequences was used to assign V, D and J gene segments. For a sequence to be retained, a match of at least six nucleotides was required to both a V gene segment and a J gene segment. Rearrangements were called productive when the CDR3 lacked stop codons and stayed in frame with V and J; all others were non-productive. Following IMGT convention, CDR3 was defined as the stretch from the second conserved V-encoded cysteine to the conserved J-encoded phenylalanine. Sequences without an unambiguous match to a single V gene segment were excluded from the earlier analysis of about 600 of the donors. An earlier analysis of 587 of the donors classified V segments as functional when productive rearrangements were above 56.7% and as segregating when the standard deviation between donors was above 5%. A statistical classification framework was built for diagnosing cytomegalovirus status from the catalog of TCR beta chain sequences. A later analysis assigned V and J genes by comparing TCR nucleotide sequences with IMGT/GENE-DB human TR gene sequences. In a later analysis, CDR3 sequences and most-parsimonious VDJ recombination scenarios were assigned using the TCRdist pipeline. In a later analysis, each TCR beta chain was defined by its CDR3 amino acid sequence together with its V-gene family, and reads lacking a unique V-gene family were excluded. In a later analysis, fewer than 600 highly shared, low-generation-probability nucleotide sequences were removed to address suspected cross-contamination and a sequencing artifact. In a later analysis, a clonal expansion index was calculated for each public chain from normalized within-repertoire ranks of inferred template counts. Generation probabilities in a later analysis came from a VDJ recombination model fitted to out-of-frame rearrangements, and those results were checked against IGoR. In a later analysis, TCR-TCR, TCR-HLA and TCR-CMV co-occurrence was scored with hypergeometric tests, and a repertoire-size bias correction was applied to TCR pairs. In a later analysis, false discovery rates were estimated by permuting HLA or CMV assignments 20 times. In a later analysis, co-occurring TCRs were grouped using DBSCAN, with TCRdist sequence similarity added in when clustering inside HLA-allele-positive subsets. Co-occurrence clustering excluded repertoires with fewer than 30,000 or more than 120,000 public chains, plus five with anomalous nucleotide sharing. The table was pulled from immuneACCESS by TCRdb, which kept in-frame rearrangements only. Such tables lose some clones; where checked, under half of the loss comes from unresolved V genes, and the rest has no known cause. V and J calls and clone size are copied from that table; D and trimming were computed from the DNA. The sample table shows around 170,000 clones, and more than 75% are seen once. Of the sample, under 2.5% falls within the top ten clones.

Recombination connected TRBV4-3 to TRBJ2-4; TRBD2 aligns with 10 central bases. This TCR was sampled from a woman between 25 and 40 years old in good health and CMV-seropositive. Sequencing input: PBMCs. In nucleotides, the sequence is TGCGCCAGCAGCCGCGGGAAGGAAGCGGGGGGGGCCAAAAACATTCAGTACTTC. Its product reads: CASSRGKEAGGAKNIQYF.